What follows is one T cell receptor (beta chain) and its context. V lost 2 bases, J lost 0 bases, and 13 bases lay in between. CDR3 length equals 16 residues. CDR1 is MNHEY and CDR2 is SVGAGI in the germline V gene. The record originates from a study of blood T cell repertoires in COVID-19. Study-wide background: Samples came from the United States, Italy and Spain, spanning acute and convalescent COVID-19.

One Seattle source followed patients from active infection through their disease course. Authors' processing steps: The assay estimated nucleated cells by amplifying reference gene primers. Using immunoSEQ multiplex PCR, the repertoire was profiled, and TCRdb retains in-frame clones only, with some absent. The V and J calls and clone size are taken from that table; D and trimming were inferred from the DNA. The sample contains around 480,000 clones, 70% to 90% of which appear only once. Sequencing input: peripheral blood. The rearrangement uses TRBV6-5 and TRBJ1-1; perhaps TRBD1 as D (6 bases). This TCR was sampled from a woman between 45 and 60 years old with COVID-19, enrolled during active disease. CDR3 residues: CASSYSQGYMNTEAFF. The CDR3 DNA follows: TGTGCCAGCAGTTACAGTCAGGGGTACATGAACACTGAAGCTTTCTTT.